Sequencing of this T cell receptor beta chain was carried out in a study of monozygotic twins with inflammatory bowel disease. TCRdb derives one entry per CDR3 protein from the 5' RACE reads, leaving out DNA. This sample's table reports approximately 100,000 distinct CDR3 sequences. There are 17 residues in the CDR3. Germline V CDR1 and CDR2: LGHDT, YNNKEL (reference sequence). This receptor was obtained from a human donor with ulcerative colitis or Crohn's disease, or a healthy co-twin of an affected twin (not recorded which). The sequencing input was blood. The gene calls are TRBV3-1 and TRBJ2-3; TCRdb selects TRBD2, and the lack of DNA leaves this call unchecked. CDR3: CASSQDRLAGEADTQYF.